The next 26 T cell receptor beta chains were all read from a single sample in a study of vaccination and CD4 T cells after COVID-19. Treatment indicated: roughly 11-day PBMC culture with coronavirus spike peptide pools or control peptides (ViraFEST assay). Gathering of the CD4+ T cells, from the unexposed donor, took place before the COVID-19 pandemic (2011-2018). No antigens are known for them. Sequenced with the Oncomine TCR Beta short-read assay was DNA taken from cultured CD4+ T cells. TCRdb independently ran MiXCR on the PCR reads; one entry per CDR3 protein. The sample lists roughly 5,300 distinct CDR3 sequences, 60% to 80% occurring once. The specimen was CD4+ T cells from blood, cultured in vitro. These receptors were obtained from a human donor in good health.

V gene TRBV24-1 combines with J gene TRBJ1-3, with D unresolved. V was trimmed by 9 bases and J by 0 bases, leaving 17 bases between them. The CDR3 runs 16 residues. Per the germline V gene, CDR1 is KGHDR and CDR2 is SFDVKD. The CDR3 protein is CATVGRGRTSGNTIYF. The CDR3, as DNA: TGTGCCACCGTAGGGCGAGGACGGACCTCTGGAAACACCATATATTTT.

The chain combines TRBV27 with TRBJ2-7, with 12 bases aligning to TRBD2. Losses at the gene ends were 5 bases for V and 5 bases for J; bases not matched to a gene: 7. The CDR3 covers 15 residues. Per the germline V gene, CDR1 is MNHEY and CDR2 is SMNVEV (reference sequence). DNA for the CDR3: TGTGCCAGCAGTCCTCTAGCGGGAGGGCCCAACGAGCAGTACTTC. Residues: CASSPLAGGPNEQYF.

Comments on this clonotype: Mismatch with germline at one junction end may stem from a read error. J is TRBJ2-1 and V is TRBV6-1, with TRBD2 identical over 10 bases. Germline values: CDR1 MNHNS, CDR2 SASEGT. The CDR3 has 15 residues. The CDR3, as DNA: TGTGCCAGCAGGGAAGCGGGGGGGCCTCTCAATGAGCAGTTCTTC. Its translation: CASREAGGPLNEQFF.

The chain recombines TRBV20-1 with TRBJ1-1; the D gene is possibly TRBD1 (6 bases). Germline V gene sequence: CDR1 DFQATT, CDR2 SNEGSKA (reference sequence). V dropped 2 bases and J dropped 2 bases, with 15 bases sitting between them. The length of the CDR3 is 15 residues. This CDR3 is CSARIPRQDNTEAFF. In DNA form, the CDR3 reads TGCAGTGCTAGAATCCCCAGACAGGACAACACTGAAGCTTTCTTT.

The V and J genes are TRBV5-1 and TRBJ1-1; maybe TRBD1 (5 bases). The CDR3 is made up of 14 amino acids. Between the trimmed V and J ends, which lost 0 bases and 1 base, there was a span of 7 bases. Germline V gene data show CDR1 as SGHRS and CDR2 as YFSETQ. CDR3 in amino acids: CASSLVGQNTEAFF. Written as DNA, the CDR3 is TGCGCCAGCAGCTTGGTCGGACAGAACACTGAAGCTTTCTTT.

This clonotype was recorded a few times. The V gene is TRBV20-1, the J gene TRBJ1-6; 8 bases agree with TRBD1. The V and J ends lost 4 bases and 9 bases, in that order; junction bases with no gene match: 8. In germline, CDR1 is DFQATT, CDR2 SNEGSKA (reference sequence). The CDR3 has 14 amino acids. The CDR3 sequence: CSATTGDPRSPLHF. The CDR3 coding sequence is TGCAGTGCTACGACAGGGGATCCTCGTTCACCCCTCCACTTT.

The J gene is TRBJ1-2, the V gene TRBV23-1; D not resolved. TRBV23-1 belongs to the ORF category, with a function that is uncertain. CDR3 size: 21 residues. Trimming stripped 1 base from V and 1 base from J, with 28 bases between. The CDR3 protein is CASSQFQNRRSLPPINYGYTF. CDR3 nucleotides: TGCGCCAGCAGTCAATTTCAGAACCGGAGATCTCTACCTCCGATTAACTATGGCTACACCTTC.

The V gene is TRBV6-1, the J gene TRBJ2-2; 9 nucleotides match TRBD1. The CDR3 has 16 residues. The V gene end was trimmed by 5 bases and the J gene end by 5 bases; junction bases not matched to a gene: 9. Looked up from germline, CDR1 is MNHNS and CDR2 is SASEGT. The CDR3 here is CASSPPGQGRTGELFF. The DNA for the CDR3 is TGTGCCAGCAGTCCACCGGGACAGGGCCGAACCGGGGAGCTGTTTTTT.

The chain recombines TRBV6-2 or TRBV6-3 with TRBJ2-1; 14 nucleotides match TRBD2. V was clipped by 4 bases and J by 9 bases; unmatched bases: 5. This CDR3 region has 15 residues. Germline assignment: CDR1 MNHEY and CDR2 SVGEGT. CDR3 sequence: CASSSTSGGAIEQFF. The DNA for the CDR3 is TGTGCCAGCAGTTCGACTAGCGGGGGGGCCATTGAGCAGTTCTTC.

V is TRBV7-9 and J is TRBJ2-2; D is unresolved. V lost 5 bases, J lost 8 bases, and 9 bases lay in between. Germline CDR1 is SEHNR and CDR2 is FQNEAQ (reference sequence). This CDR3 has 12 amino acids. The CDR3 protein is CASSPQWGELFF. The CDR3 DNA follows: TGTGCCAGCAGCCCACAATGGGGGGAGCTGTTTTTT.

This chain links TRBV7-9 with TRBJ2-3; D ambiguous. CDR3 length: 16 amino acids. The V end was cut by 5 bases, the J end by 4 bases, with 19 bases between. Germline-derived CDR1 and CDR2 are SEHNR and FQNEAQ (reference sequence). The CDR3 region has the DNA TGTGCCAGCAGCATTGGACGGCTCCGGAGTGCAGATACGCAGTATTTT. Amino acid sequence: CASSIGRLRSADTQYF.

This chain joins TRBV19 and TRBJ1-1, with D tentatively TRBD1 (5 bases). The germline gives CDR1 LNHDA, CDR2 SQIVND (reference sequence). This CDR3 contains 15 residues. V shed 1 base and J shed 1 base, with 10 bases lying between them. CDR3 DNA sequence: TGTGCCAGTAGTATAGTACGGGGGGGGAACACTGAAGCTTTCTTT. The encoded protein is CASSIVRGGNTEAFF.

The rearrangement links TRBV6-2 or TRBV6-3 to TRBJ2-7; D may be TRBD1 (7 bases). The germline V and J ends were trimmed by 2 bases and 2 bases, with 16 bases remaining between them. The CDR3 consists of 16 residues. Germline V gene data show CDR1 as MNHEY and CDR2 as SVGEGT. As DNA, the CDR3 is TGTGCCAGCAGTTACCCGACAGGGAGGCCTACCTACGAGCAGTACTTC. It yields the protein CASSYPTGRPTYEQYF.

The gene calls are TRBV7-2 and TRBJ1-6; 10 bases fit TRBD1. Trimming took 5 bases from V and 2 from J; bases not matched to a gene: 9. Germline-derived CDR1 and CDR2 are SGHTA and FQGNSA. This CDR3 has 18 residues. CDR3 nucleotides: TGTGCCAGCAGCCCATCCGACAGGGGGCTAACCTATAATTCACCCCTCCACTTT. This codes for CASSPSDRGLTYNSPLHF.

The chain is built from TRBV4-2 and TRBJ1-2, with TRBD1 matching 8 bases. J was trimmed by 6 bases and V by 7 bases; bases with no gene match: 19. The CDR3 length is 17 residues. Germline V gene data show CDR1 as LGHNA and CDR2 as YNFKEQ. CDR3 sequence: CASTPTVRAGGAHGYTF. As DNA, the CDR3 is TGTGCCAGCACCCCTACGGTGAGGGCAGGGGGCGCGCATGGCTACACCTTC.

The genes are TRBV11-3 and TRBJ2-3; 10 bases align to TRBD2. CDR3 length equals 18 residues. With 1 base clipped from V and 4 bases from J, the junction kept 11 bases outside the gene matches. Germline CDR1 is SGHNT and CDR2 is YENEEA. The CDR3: CASSLVPGPSGSPDTQYF. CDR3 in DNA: TGTGCCAGCAGCTTAGTTCCCGGTCCTAGCGGGAGTCCAGATACGCAGTATTTT.

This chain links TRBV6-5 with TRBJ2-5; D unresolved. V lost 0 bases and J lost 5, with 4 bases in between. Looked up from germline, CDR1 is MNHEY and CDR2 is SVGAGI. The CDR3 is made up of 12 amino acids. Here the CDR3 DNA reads TGTGCCAGCAGTTACTCGGGGGAGACCCAGTACTTC. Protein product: CASSYSGETQYF.

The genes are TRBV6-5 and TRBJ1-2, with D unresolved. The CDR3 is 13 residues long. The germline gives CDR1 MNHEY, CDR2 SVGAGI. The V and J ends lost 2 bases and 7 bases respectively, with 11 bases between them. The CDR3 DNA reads TGTGCCAGCAGTTACGAGACCTCCTCTGGCTACACCTTC. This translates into CASSYETSSGYTF.

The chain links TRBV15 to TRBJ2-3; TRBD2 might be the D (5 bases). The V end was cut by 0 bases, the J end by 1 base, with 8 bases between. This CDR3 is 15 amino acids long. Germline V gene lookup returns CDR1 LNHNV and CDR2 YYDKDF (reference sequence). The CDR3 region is CATSREPAGTDTQYF. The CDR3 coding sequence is TGTGCCACCAGCAGAGAACCAGCGGGCACAGATACGCAGTATTTT. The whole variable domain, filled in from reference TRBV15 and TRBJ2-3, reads DAMVIQNPRYQVTQFGKPVTLSCSQTLNHNVMYWYQQKSSQAPKLLFHYYDKDFNNEADTPDNFQSRRPNTSFCFLDIRSPGLGDTAMYLCATSREPAGTDTQYFGPGTRLTVL.

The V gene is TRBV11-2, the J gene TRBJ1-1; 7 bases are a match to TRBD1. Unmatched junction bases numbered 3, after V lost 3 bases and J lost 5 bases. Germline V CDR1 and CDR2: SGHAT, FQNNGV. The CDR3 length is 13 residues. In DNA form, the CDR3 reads TGTGCCAGCAGCTTTGACAGGGTTACTGAAGCTTTCTTT. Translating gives CASSFDRVTEAFF. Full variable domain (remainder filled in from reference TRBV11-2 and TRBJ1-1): EAGVAQSPRYKIIEKRQSVAFWCNPISGHATLYWYQQILGQGPKLLIQFQNNGVVDDSQLPKDRFSAERLKGVDSTLKIQPAKLEDSAVYLCASSFDRVTEAFFGQGTRLTVV.

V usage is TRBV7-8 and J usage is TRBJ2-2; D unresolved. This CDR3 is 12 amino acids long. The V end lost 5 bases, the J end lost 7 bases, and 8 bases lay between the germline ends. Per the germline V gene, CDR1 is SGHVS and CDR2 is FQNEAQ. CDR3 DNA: TGTGCCAGCAGCCCCGAAGTCGGGGAGCTGTTTTTT. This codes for CASSPEVGELFF.

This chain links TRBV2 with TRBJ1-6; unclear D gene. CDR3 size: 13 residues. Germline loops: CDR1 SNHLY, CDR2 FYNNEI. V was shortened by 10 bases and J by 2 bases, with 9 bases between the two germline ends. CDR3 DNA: TGTGCCACCTGCCCGGCCTATAATTCACCCCTCCACTTT. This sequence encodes CATCPAYNSPLHF.

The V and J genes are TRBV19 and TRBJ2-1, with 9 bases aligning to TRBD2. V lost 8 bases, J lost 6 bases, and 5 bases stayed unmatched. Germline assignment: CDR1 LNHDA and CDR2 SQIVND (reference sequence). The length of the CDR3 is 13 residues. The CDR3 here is CASSTSGSNEQFF. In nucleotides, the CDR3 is TGTGCCAGTTCGACTAGCGGATCCAATGAGCAGTTCTTC.

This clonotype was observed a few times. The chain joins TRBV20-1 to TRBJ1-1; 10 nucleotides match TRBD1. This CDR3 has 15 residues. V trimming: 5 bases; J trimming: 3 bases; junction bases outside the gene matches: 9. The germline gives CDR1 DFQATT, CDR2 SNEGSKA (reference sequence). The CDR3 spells CSALSWTGGDTEAFF. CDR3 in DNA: TGCAGTGCTTTGTCCTGGACAGGGGGGGACACTGAAGCTTTCTTT.

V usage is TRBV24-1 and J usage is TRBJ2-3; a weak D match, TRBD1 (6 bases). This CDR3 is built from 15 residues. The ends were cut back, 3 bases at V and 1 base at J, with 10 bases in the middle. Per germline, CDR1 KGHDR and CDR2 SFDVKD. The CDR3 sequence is CATSDRAGGTDTQYF. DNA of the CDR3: TGTGCCACCAGTGATCGGGCAGGGGGCACAGATACGCAGTATTTT.

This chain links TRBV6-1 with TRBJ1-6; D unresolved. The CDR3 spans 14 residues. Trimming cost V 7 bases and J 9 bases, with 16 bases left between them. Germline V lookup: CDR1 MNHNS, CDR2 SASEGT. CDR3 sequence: CASTEGHPGSPLHF. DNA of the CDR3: TGTGCCAGCACCGAGGGTCACCCGGGTTCACCCCTCCACTTT.